One sample yielded the 2 T cell receptor beta chains listed below, sequenced in a study of cytomegalovirus exposure and HLA in healthy donors. Primers for the PCR totalled 60 Vbeta and 13 Jbeta. Clones were sequenced by immunoSEQ multiplex PCR, and TCRdb holds only the in-frame ones, with some missing. The sample gives roughly 200,000 clones, more than 65% of which show up once; 0.63% is in the top ten. Sequenced sample: PBMCs. These receptors were collected from a man younger than 35 in good health and CMV-seronegative.

The chain couples TRBV5-6 to TRBJ2-6, with D perhaps matching TRBD1 (6 bases). The ends were cut back, 3 bases at V and 0 bases at J, with 10 bases in the middle. The CDR3 has 16 residues. Germline assignment: CDR1 SGHDT and CDR2 YYEEEE. The CDR3 bases are TGTGCCAGCAGCTACAGGGCCCACTCTGGGGCCAACGTCCTGACTTTC. As protein: CASSYRAHSGANVLTF.

V gene TRBV28 combines with J gene TRBJ1-5, with a tentative D call TRBD1 (5 bases). Germline CDR1 MDHEN, CDR2 SYDVKM. The CDR3 runs 15 residues. V shed 1 base and J shed 5 bases, with 12 bases lying between them. The DNA of the CDR3 is TGTGCCAGCAGTTTATCTTCAGGGATTTATCAGCCCCAGCATTTT. This sequence encodes CASSLSSGIYQPQHF. The full variable domain, completed using reference TRBV28 and TRBJ1-5, is DVKVTQSSRYLVKRTGEKVFLECVQDMDHENMFWYRQDPGLGLRLIYFSYDVKMKEKGDIPEGYSVSREKKERFSLILESASTNQTSMYLCASSLSSGIYQPQHFGDGTRLSIL.